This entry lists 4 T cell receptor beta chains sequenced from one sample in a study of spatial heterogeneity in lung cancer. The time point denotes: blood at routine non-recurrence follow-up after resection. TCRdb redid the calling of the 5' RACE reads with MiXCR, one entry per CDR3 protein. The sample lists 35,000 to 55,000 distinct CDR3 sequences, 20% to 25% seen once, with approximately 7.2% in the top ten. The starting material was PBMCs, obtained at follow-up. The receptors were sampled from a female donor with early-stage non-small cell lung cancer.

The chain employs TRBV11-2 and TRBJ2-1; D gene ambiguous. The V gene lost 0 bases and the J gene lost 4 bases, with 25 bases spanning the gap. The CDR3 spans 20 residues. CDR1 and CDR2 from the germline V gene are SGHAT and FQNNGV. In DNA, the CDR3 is TGTGCCAGCAGCTTAGACTGGGTACGGTCTCCTCCCCGGCTTTACAATGAGCAGTTCTTC. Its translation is CASSLDWVRSPPRLYNEQFF.

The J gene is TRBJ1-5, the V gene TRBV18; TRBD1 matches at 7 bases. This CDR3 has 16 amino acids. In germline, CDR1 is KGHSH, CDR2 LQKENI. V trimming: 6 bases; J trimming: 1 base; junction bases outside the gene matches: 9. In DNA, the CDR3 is TGTGCCAGCTCCGCCGGGGAGGGACAGAGCAATCAGCCCCAGCATTTT. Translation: CASSAGEGQSNQPQHF.

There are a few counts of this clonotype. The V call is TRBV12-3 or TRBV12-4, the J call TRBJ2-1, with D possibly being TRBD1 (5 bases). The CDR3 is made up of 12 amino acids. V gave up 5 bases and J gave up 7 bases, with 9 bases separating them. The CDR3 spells CASSVDSNEQFF. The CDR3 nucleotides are TGTGCCAGCAGTGTCGACAGTAATGAGCAGTTCTTC.

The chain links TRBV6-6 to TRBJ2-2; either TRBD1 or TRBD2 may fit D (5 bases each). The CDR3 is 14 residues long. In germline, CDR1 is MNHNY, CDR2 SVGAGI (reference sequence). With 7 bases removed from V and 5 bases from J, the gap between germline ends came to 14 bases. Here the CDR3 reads CASNGGVGTGELFF. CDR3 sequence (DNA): TGTGCCAGCAATGGGGGAGTTGGTACCGGGGAGCTGTTTTTT.